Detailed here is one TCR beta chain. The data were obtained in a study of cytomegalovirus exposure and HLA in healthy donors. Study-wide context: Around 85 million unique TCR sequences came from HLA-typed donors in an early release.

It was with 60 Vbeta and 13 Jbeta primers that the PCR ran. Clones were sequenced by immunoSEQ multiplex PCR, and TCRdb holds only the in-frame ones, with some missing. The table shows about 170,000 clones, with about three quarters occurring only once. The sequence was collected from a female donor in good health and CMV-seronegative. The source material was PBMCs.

CDR3 bases: TGTGCCAGCAGCTCCGGACAGCCCTACAATGAGCAGTTCTTC. As protein: CASSSGQPYNEQFF. This rearrangement joins TRBV7-9 to TRBJ2-1, with TRBD1 as a possible D gene (6 bases). The V end was cut by 4 bases, the J end by 2 bases, with 9 bases between. Germline loops: CDR1 SEHNR, CDR2 FQNEAQ (reference sequence). The CDR3 totals 14 residues.